These 25 T cell receptor beta chains originate from one sample sequenced in a study of cytomegalovirus exposure and HLA in healthy donors. The PCR used 60 Vbeta and 13 Jbeta primers. Data came from immunoSEQ multiplex PCR; TCRdb stores just in-frame clones and leaves some out. The table shows 120,000 or so clones, with 77% occurring only once. The sequencing sample was made of PBMCs. These receptors were collected from a man aged 18 to 30 in good health and CMV-seropositive.

This rearrangement joins TRBV5-1 to TRBJ1-2; tentatively, D is TRBD1 (6 bases). Trimming took off 7 bases at V and 2 bases at J, with 15 bases between the two ends. From germline, CDR1 is SGHRS and CDR2 YFSETQ. The CDR3 runs to 14 residues. DNA of the CDR3: TGCGCCAGCGGCGAATCCGGGACAAACTATGGCTACACCTTC. Its protein product is CASGESGTNYGYTF.

V gene TRBV7-9 combines with J gene TRBJ1-3; possibly TRBD1 for D (5 bases). This CDR3 region has 14 residues. Germline values: CDR1 SEHNR, CDR2 FQNEAQ (reference sequence). Trimming removed 3 bases from V and 8 bases from J, with 14 bases in between. In DNA form, the CDR3 reads TGTGCCAGCAGCTTCACGGGGGTGGTGGACACCATATATTTT. Its protein product is CASSFTGVVDTIYF.

This chain joins TRBV5-1 and TRBJ2-1; 8 bases align to TRBD1. Trimming cost V 2 bases and J 6 bases; bases outside gene matches: 7. There are 15 residues in the CDR3. Germline V gene data show CDR1 as SGHRS and CDR2 as YFSETQ. The CDR3 sequence: CASSLGQGQPNEQFF. The CDR3 nucleotides read TGCGCCAGCAGCTTAGGACAGGGACAGCCCAATGAGCAGTTCTTC.

This clone has only a few counts. The rearrangement joins TRBV6-4 to TRBJ2-2; D is undetermined. Germline V gene lookup returns CDR1 MRHNA and CDR2 SNTAGT. The CDR3 extends over 13 amino acids. The V gene lost 0 bases and the J gene lost 4 bases, with 3 bases spanning the gap. CDR3 in DNA: TGTGCCAGCAGTGACTCCTCCACCGGGGAGCTGTTTTTT. Translated: CASSDSSTGELFF.

The gene calls are TRBV11-2 and TRBJ1-1; a possible D gene is TRBD1 (6 bases). The CDR3 is 15 residues long. Germline lookup yields CDR1 SGHAT and CDR2 FQNNGV. V lost 9 bases, J lost 0 bases, and 17 bases lay in between. CDR3 DNA sequence: TGTGCCAGTAACCCCCGGGGACATCTGAACACTGAAGCTTTCTTT. Protein product: CASNPRGHLNTEAFF.

V and J are TRBV28 and TRBJ1-3; D gene ambiguous. The V gene's germline CDR1 is MDHEN and CDR2 SYDVKM. V dropped 6 bases and J dropped 7 bases, with 10 bases sitting between them. The CDR3 contains 12 residues. CDR3 in amino acids: CASRVRANTIYF. The CDR3 nucleotides read TGTGCCAGCAGGGTTCGCGCGAACACCATATATTTT. The whole variable domain, remainder taken from reference TRBV28 and TRBJ1-3, is DVKVTQSSRYLVKRTGEKVFLECVQDMDHENMFWYRQDPGLGLRLIYFSYDVKMKEKGDIPEGYSVSREKKERFSLILESASTNQTSMYLCASRVRANTIYFGEGSWLTVV.

The V call is TRBV7-9, the J call TRBJ1-2; 7 bases align to TRBD1. Germline V gene lookup returns CDR1 SEHNR and CDR2 FQNEAQ (reference sequence). J gave up 5 bases and V 5 bases, and 8 bases lay outside the gene matches. This CDR3 has 14 residues. CDR3 in DNA: TGTGCCAGCAGCCGGGACAGCTACACATATGGCTACACCTTC. As protein: CASSRDSYTYGYTF.

This chain connects TRBV6-6 to TRBJ2-1, with a tentative D call TRBD2 (5 bases). The CDR3 is made up of 14 amino acids. Trimming cost V 6 bases and J 1 base, with 10 bases left between them. Germline V gene lookup returns CDR1 MNHNY and CDR2 SVGAGI (reference sequence). The CDR3: CASSPRGSYNEQFF. Here the CDR3 DNA reads TGTGCCAGCAGCCCCCGAGGGTCCTACAATGAGCAGTTCTTC.

The chain joins TRBV7-9 to TRBJ2-1; a possible D gene is TRBD1 (5 bases). Trimming pared 1 base from V and 8 bases from J, leaving 12 bases between. The CDR3 consists of 14 residues. Germline CDR1 is SEHNR and CDR2 is FQNEAQ (reference sequence). The CDR3 sequence is CASSLDPGRYEQFF. The CDR3 nucleotides read TGTGCCAGCAGCTTAGATCCAGGGCGGTATGAGCAGTTCTTC. The full variable domain, with the rest looked up from reference TRBV7-9 and TRBJ2-1, is DTGVSQNPRHKITKRGQNVTFRCDPISEHNRLYWYRQTLGQGPEFLTYFQNEAQLEKSRLLSDRFSAERPKGSFSTLEIQRTEQGDSAMYLCASSLDPGRYEQFFGPGTRLTVL.

V gene TRBV28 combines with J gene TRBJ2-7; 7 bases map to TRBD1. CDR1 and CDR2 (germline): MDHEN, SYDVKM. This CDR3 is 15 amino acids long. With 3 bases clipped from V and 4 bases from J, the junction kept 9 bases outside the gene matches. This CDR3 is CASSLAGTALYEQYF. CDR3 in DNA: TGTGCCAGCAGTTTGGCCGGGACAGCCTTATACGAGCAGTACTTC.

This sequence joins TRBV6-1 and TRBJ2-5; D remains unclear. The V end lost 2 bases, the J end lost 2 bases, and 9 bases lay between the germline ends. Germline CDR1 and CDR2: MNHNS and SASEGT. This CDR3 is built from 14 residues. The CDR3 DNA follows: TGTGCCAGCAGTGAATTGGGCAGACAAGAGACCCAGTACTTC. This codes for CASSELGRQETQYF.

The chain carries TRBV15 and TRBJ1-2; no reliable D call. V shed 5 bases and J shed 7 bases, with 20 bases lying between them. Looked up from germline, CDR1 is LNHNV and CDR2 is YYDKDF (reference sequence). CDR3 length: 15 amino acids. CDR3 nucleotides: TGTGCCACCAGCTCGACAAGTCACCAGCTCAGTGGCTACACCTTC. As protein: CATSSTSHQLSGYTF.

The chain combines TRBV7-6 with TRBJ2-3; a possible D gene is TRBD2 (7 bases). Trimming left V 6 bases short and J 5 bases short, with 12 bases between. The CDR3 has 13 residues. Germline V gene lookup returns CDR1 SGHVS and CDR2 FNYEAQ. The CDR3, as DNA: TGTGCCAGCAGGCGCGGGGGCAAAGATACGCAGTATTTT. Protein sequence: CASRRGGKDTQYF.

The chain employs TRBV2 and TRBJ2-7; 8 bases agree with TRBD1. CDR3 length: 14 residues. V gave up 10 bases and J gave up 4 bases; unmatched junction bases: 12. From germline, CDR1 is SNHLY and CDR2 FYNNEI. CDR3: CATQPPDREYEQYF. For the CDR3, the DNA is TGTGCCACTCAGCCTCCGGACAGGGAGTACGAGCAGTACTTC.

V is TRBV6-6 and J is TRBJ2-5, with a tentative D call TRBD2 (5 bases). CDR1 and CDR2 (germline): MNHNY, SVGAGI (reference sequence). The V and J ends lost 7 bases and 5 bases respectively, with 14 bases between them. The CDR3 spans 13 residues. The CDR3 sequence is CASTYLAGETQYF. The CDR3 DNA reads as TGTGCCAGCACCTACCTAGCCGGGGAGACCCAGTACTTC.

V and J are TRBV7-8 and TRBJ1-1; 7 bases line up with TRBD1. CDR3 size: 18 residues. The junction had 21 bases not matched to a gene; V was cut back by 5 bases and J by 6 bases. Germline values: CDR1 SGHVS, CDR2 FQNEAQ. The CDR3 protein is CASSPRTGEVIGESEAFF. The CDR3 DNA follows: TGTGCCAGCAGCCCGCGGACAGGAGAAGTTATTGGGGAATCTGAAGCTTTCTTT.

This clone was picked up a small number of times. The rearrangement links TRBV19 to TRBJ2-5, with TRBD1 identical over 7 bases. After removal of 5 bases from V and 1 base from J, the junction contained 7 bases not matched to a gene. Germline V CDR1 and CDR2: LNHDA, SQIVND (reference sequence). The CDR3 loop spans 15 amino acids. The CDR3 bases are TGTGCCAGTAGTTCGTCAGGGGGTTTCCAAGAGACCCAGTACTTC. Encoded protein: CASSSSGGFQETQYF.

The chain carries TRBV19 and TRBJ1-4; D unresolved. This CDR3 has 12 amino acids. Trimming removed 5 bases at V and 5 bases at J, with 6 bases between. Germline lookup yields CDR1 LNHDA and CDR2 SQIVND (reference sequence). The CDR3 nucleotides read TGTGCCAGTAGTGTCATGAATGAAAAACTGTTTTTT. Protein sequence: CASSVMNEKLFF.

The chain carries TRBV7-9 and TRBJ2-5; 8 nucleotides agree with TRBD2. Germline CDR1 and CDR2: SEHNR and FQNEAQ (reference sequence). The CDR3 spans 16 residues. Unmatched junction bases numbered 8, after V lost 3 bases and J lost 2 bases. CDR3 DNA: TGTGCCAGCAGCTTTCCCCTAGCGGGCGGGCAAGAGACCCAGTACTTC. Translated, it gives CASSFPLAGGQETQYF.

This chain connects TRBV11-3 to TRBJ1-3, with TRBD1 as a possible D gene (6 bases). The CDR3 has 15 amino acids. The germline gives CDR1 SGHNT, CDR2 YENEEA. Deletions cut 3 bases from V and 2 bases from J, with 11 bases between. The CDR3 DNA reads TGTGCCAGCAGCTTGGACACAGGGACTGGAAACACCATATATTTT. Its translation: CASSLDTGTGNTIYF.

The gene calls are TRBV5-1 and TRBJ2-1; D might be TRBD2 (5 bases). V dropped 7 bases and J dropped 3 bases, with 14 bases sitting between them. This CDR3 comprises 14 residues. CDR1 is SGHRS, CDR2 YFSETQ, per germline. This chain's CDR3 is CASVANKSYNEQFF. CDR3 nucleotides: TGCGCCAGCGTAGCGAATAAAAGCTACAATGAGCAGTTCTTC.

The chain combines TRBV9 with TRBJ1-1; no clear D. V was clipped by 0 bases and J by 1 base, with 16 bases between them. Per the germline V gene, CDR1 is SGDLS and CDR2 is YYNGEE. The CDR3 spans 17 residues. The CDR3 region has the DNA TGTGCCAGCAGCGTAGCCGGCGGCTCGGCCAGGAACACTGAAGCTTTCTTT. Amino acids: CASSVAGGSARNTEAFF.

The chain joins TRBV6-5 to TRBJ2-7; D is perhaps TRBD1 (5 bases). V was trimmed by 0 bases and J by 6 bases, leaving 12 bases between them. CDR3 length equals 14 residues. CDR1 and CDR2 (germline): MNHEY, SVGAGI. CDR3 sequence (DNA): TGTGCCAGCAGTTACTCGGGGCCTAGGAGCGAGCAGTACTTC. Protein: CASSYSGPRSEQYF.

This clone appeared once. The J gene is TRBJ2-4, the V gene TRBV5-1; 10 bases fit TRBD1. Germline V gives CDR1 SGHRS, CDR2 YFSETQ. The CDR3 has 14 amino acids. The V gene end was trimmed by 5 bases and the J gene end by 8 bases; junction bases not matched to a gene: 7. The CDR3 DNA is TGCGCCAGCAGGACAGGGGGCGATGAGGACATTCAGTACTTC. It codes for CASRTGGDEDIQYF.

To note about this clone: At one end, the junction sequence differs from germline, possibly due to a read error. The CDR3 nucleotides read TGTGCCTGGAGTGTATCAGGGGGCATGGGTTTT. This encodes CAWSVSGGMGF. The V gene is TRBV30, the J gene TRBJ1-1; 8 bases agree with TRBD1. CDR1 GTSNPN and CDR2 SVGIG come from the germline V gene (reference sequence). CDR3 size: 11 residues.